The 5 T cell receptor beta chains below all came from one sample that was sequenced in a study of vaccination and CD4 T cells after COVID-19 (dated by TCRdb to 2022 to 2024). The library relied on PCR. For sequencing, an Illumina iSeq 100 was employed. At the Johns Hopkins FTIC core, DNA from the cultured CD4+ T cells underwent TCR sequencing with the Oncomine TCR Beta short-read assay. TCRdb trimmed public reads at Q25 via fastp, called clones via MiXCR and kept in-frame beta chains. Rows matching on CDR3 protein sequence are summarized as one entry with the most common DNA and genes. The sample table lists about 9,400 distinct CDR3 sequences, approximately 73% of them with a count of one. The ten largest clones add up to around 30% of the sample. The antigens these receptors bind are not known. Sample treatment or condition, as interpreted from the label and publication: approximately nine-day PBMC culture with coronavirus spike peptide pools or control peptides (ViraFEST assay).

Material: CD4+ T cells from blood, cultured in vitro. The origin of the receptors is a human donor who had recovered from COVID-19.

Of note for this clonotype: One end of the junction fails to match germline, which may point to a read error. The chain uses TRBV27 and TRBJ2-7, with 14 bases aligning to TRBD2. Germline values: CDR1 MNHEY, CDR2 SMNVEV (reference sequence). The CDR3 runs to 16 residues. The CDR3 protein is CASRPGLAGETYEQYF. The CDR3 DNA reads TGTGCCAGCAGGCCGGGACTAGCGGGAGAAACCTACGAGCAGTACTTT.

The chain links TRBV5-8 to TRBJ1-6, with TRBD1 matching over 10 bases. The CDR3 has 14 amino acids. Germline V gene sequence: CDR1 SGHTS, CDR2 YDEGEE. J was trimmed by 10 bases and V by 3 bases; bases with no gene match: 4. The CDR3 sequence: CASSWTGGWSPLHF. The CDR3 nucleotides read TGTGCCAGCAGCTGGACAGGGGGTTGGTCACCCCTCCACTTT.

In this sample, this clonotype turned up a few times. V is TRBV2 and J is TRBJ1-2, with unresolved D. V was shortened by 1 base and J by 2 bases, with 5 bases between the two germline ends. CDR3 length: 13 residues. CDR1 SNHLY and CDR2 FYNNEI come from the germline V gene. CDR3 sequence (DNA): TGTGCCAGCAGTGAAGTCCGGAACTATGGCTACACCTTC. This translates into CASSEVRNYGYTF.

V and J are TRBV7-2 and TRBJ1-5; D ambiguous. This CDR3 has 13 amino acids. Germline V gene data show CDR1 as SGHTA and CDR2 as FQGNSA. V shed 4 bases and J shed 6 bases, with 10 bases lying between them. The CDR3 nucleotides read TGTGCCAGCAGCTCAAGCTGGGGTCAGCCCCAGCATTTT. Amino acids: CASSSSWGQPQHF.

The chain links TRBV6-1 to TRBJ1-2; D unresolved. Germline V gene data show CDR1 as MNHNS and CDR2 as SASEGT. The CDR3 consists of 14 residues. V was shortened by 0 bases and J by 3 bases, with 8 bases between the two germline ends. CDR3 DNA: TGTGCCAGCAGTGAAGCCGGCAGAGACTATGGCTACACCTTC. Translation gives CASSEAGRDYGYTF.